This note documents a single T cell receptor beta chain sequence. Its antigen is as yet unknown. Germline-derived CDR1 and CDR2 are MNHEY and SMNVEV (reference sequence). V trimming: 6 bases; J trimming: 4 bases; junction bases outside the gene matches: 9. This CDR3 contains 16 residues. Time point described: persistent/refractory GD, antithyroid drugs over 5 years with positive TRAb. Scientists built the TCR library using RNA that was extracted from PBMCs. Construction of TCR beta libraries relied on iRepertoire HTBI primers and on Arm-PCR targeting CDR3 regions. Study processing details: The samples included 60 to 65 TRBV and about 13 TRBJ segments. TCRdb used MiXCR to reprocess the multiplex PCR reads, holding one entry per CDR3 protein. TCRdb's processing, not the authors' own work, is the source of the V and J calls. Here the sample spans roughly 700,000 distinct CDR3 sequences, around 30% being singletons.

This sample is drawn from a study of regulatory T cells in long-lasting Graves disease. Whole-study results and caveats: Favoring TRBV28, TRBJ1-2 and TRBJ2-5 was a feature seen in persistent disease.

The starting material was peripheral blood mononuclear cells (PBMCs), obtained when the disease was refractory, from a patient treated with antithyroid drugs. The V and J genes are TRBV27 and TRBJ2-2, with 9 bases fitting TRBD1. The receptor comes from a female donor with Graves disease. This CDR3 is CASSPPGQGTTGELFF. CDR3 coding DNA: TGTGCCAGCAGCCCACCGGGACAGGGAACCACCGGGGAGCTGTTTTTT.